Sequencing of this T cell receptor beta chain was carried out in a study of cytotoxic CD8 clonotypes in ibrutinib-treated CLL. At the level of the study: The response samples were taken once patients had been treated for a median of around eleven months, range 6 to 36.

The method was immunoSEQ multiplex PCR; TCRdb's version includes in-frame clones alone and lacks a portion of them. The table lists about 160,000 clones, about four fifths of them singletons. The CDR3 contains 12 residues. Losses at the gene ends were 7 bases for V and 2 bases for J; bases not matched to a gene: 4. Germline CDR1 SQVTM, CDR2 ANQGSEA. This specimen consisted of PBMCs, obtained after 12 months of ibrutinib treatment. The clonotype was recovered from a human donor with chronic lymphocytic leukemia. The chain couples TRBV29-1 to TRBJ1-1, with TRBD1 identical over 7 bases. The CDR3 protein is CSANRGNTEAFF. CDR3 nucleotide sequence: TGCAGCGCAAACAGGGGAAACACTGAAGCTTTCTTT.